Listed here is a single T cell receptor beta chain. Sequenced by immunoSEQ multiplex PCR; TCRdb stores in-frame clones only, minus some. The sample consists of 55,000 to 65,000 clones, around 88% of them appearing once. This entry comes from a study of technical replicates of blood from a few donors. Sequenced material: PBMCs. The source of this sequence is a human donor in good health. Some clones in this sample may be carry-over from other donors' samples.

CDR3 in amino acids: CASSRDSSGANVLTF. The DNA of the CDR3 is TGTGCCAGCAGCCGTGACAGCTCTGGGGCCAACGTCCTGACTTTC. The chain uses TRBV7-2 and TRBJ2-6; the D gene is possibly TRBD1 (5 bases). V was trimmed by 5 bases and J by 0 bases, leaving 8 bases between them. The CDR3 spans 15 residues. Germline CDR1 is SGHTA and CDR2 is FQGNSA.